This passage covers 26 T cell receptor beta chains from one sample sequenced in a study of persistence of HIV-infected CD4 T cells. Anti-CD3/anti-CD28 beads served as a nonspecific positive control stimulus. Sorting selected CD4+ T cells upregulating both CD40 ligand and CD69. The antigens for these receptors are not known. The libraries were made with immunoSEQ version 4 in survey mode. Only in-frame clones appear in the TCRdb table, and some are missing; sequencing was by immunoSEQ multiplex PCR. Seen here are 40,000 to 45,000 clones, approximately 90% observed once, and the top ten hold about 2%. Sequences were derived from CD4+ T cells sorted from PBMCs after roughly 18-hour stimulation, sampled from a patient who received antiretroviral therapy. These receptors originate from an adult man with HIV who was CMV-seropositive.

This chain links TRBV21-1 with TRBJ2-7; TRBD1, the D gene given by the table, was not confirmed from the DNA. TRBV21-1 counts as a pseudogene. CDR3 length: 16 residues. CDR3 protein: CASTVGKGPRLGEQYF. DNA of the CDR3: TGTGCCAGCACTGTGGGGAAGGGGCCGCGCCTGGGAGAGCAGTACTTC.

The chain couples TRBV5-1 to TRBJ2-3, with D unclear. The length of the CDR3 is 16 residues. Germline values: CDR1 SGHRS, CDR2 YFSETQ. Trimming shortened V by 0 bases and J by 0 bases, and 11 bases separated the two germline ends. CDR3 residues: CASSLATPQSTDTQYF. CDR3 nucleotides: TGCGCCAGCAGCTTGGCCACCCCCCAAAGCACAGATACGCAGTATTTT. Filled out from reference TRBV5-1 and TRBJ2-3, the complete variable domain reads KAGVTQTPRYLIKTRGQQVTLSCSPISGHRSVSWYQQTPGQGLQFLFEYFSETQRNKGNFPGRFSGRQFSNSRSEMNVSTLELGDSALYLCASSLATPQSTDTQYFGPGTRLTVL.

The V call is TRBV5-1, the J call TRBJ2-7; D not resolved. The germline gives CDR1 SGHRS, CDR2 YFSETQ. V was pared by 6 bases and J by 4 bases, with 20 bases between. The CDR3 has 15 residues. The CDR3 is CASNPMAGLRYEQYF. CDR3 coding DNA: TGCGCCAGCAACCCCATGGCCGGTCTCCGTTACGAGCAGTACTTC.

This chain links TRBV13 with TRBJ1-2; 7 bases are a match to TRBD1. This CDR3 has 14 residues. V was clipped by 4 bases and J by 2 bases; unmatched bases: 4. Germline CDR1 PRHDT, CDR2 FYEKMQ (reference sequence). The DNA of the CDR3 is TGTGCCAGCAGCTCTCTGACAGGGAACTATGGCTACACCTTC. Amino acid sequence: CASSSLTGNYGYTF.

This CDR3 is CASSRLSRANEKLFF. The CDR3 DNA is TGTGCCAGCAGCCGCTTGAGTAGAGCTAATGAAAAACTGTTTTTT. The chain couples TRBV7-2 to TRBJ1-4, with D hard to call. Germline CDR1 reads SGHTA; CDR2 reads FQGNSA. The CDR3 is made up of 15 amino acids. V lost 5 bases and J lost 3, with 13 bases in between.

The chain couples TRBV6-5 to TRBJ2-7, with no clear D. CDR1 and CDR2 (germline): MNHEY, SVGAGI. The CDR3 covers 16 residues. Trimming took 0 bases from V and 0 from J, leaving 12 bases between them. CDR3: CASSYSRSRGSYEQYF. As DNA, the CDR3 is TGTGCCAGCAGTTACTCGAGATCGAGAGGCTCCTACGAGCAGTACTTC.

The V gene is TRBV7-3, the J gene TRBJ1-1, with D hard to call. V gave up 3 bases and J gave up 1 base, with 9 bases separating them. This CDR3 comprises 14 residues. The germline CDR1 and CDR2 sequences are SGHTA and FQGTGA. The CDR3 DNA is TGTGCCAGCAGCTTTGGACGGGGGAACACTGAAGCTTTCTTT. Its translation is CASSFGRGNTEAFF.

J is TRBJ1-6 and V is TRBV2; D is perhaps TRBD1 (6 bases). Trimming removed 5 bases from V and 6 bases from J, with 14 bases in between. This CDR3 region has 15 residues. Germline V gene sequence: CDR1 SNHLY, CDR2 FYNNEI. CDR3 sequence reads: CASSIRQARNSPLHF. The CDR3 coding sequence is TGTGCCAGCAGTATCCGACAGGCCCGTAATTCACCCCTCCACTTT.

The rearrangement links TRBV24-1 to TRBJ2-3; tentative D call: TRBD2 (5 bases). Germline CDR1 and CDR2: KGHDR and SFDVKD. Trimming removed 3 bases from V and 2 bases from J, with 20 bases in between. CDR3 length: 18 residues. CDR3 loop: CATSDVTTGIIPTDTQYF. Here the CDR3 DNA reads TGTGCCACCAGTGATGTTACTACCGGGATCATCCCCACAGATACGCAGTATTTT.

The rearrangement links TRBV29-1 to TRBJ2-7; 11 bases align to TRBD1. Germline loops: CDR1 SQVTM, CDR2 ANQGSEA. J was trimmed by 7 bases and V by 7 bases; bases with no gene match: 9. The CDR3 loop spans 13 amino acids. The CDR3 region is CSARPGQGGEQYF. The DNA of the CDR3 is TGCAGCGCCCGACCGGGACAGGGGGGTGAGCAGTACTTC.

The V and J genes are TRBV2 and TRBJ2-7; 13 bases fit TRBD2. Trimming took 4 bases from V and 2 from J; bases not matched to a gene: 5. Germline V gene sequence: CDR1 SNHLY, CDR2 FYNNEI. The CDR3 is 16 amino acids. CDR3 nucleotide sequence: TGTGCCAGCAGTGCCCCTACTAGCGGGGGGGCCTACGAGCAGTACTTC. This encodes CASSAPTSGGAYEQYF.

The CDR3 DNA reads as TGTGCCAGTAGGGACAGGGGAAGGGACGAGCAGTACTTC. This encodes CASRDRGRDEQYF. The chain employs TRBV19 and TRBJ2-7; TRBD1 agrees at 9 bases. The CDR3 covers 13 residues. V lost 6 bases, J lost 5 bases, and 5 bases stayed unmatched. Germline V gives CDR1 LNHDA, CDR2 SQIVND (reference sequence).

This chain uses TRBV4-1 with TRBJ1-6, with D unresolved. Trimming took 3 bases from V and 0 from J, leaving 6 bases between them. This CDR3 region has 15 residues. The V gene's germline CDR1 is MGHRA and CDR2 YSYEKL. The CDR3 here is CASSHYSSYNSPLHF. CDR3 nucleotides: TGCGCCAGCAGCCACTATAGCTCCTATAATTCACCCCTCCACTTT.

The V gene is TRBV30, the J gene TRBJ1-2, with 9 bases identical to TRBD1. V dropped 2 bases and J dropped 5; count of bases not matched to a gene: 6. The CDR3 runs to 14 residues. Germline assignment: CDR1 GTSNPN and CDR2 SVGIG (reference sequence). CDR3 bases: TGTGCCTGGAGTAGGCAGGGGACAGGGTATGGCTACACCTTC. This translates into CAWSRQGTGYGYTF.

The gene calls are TRBV2 and TRBJ2-7; 14 nucleotides agree with TRBD2. CDR1 and CDR2 (germline): SNHLY, FYNNEI. Losses at the gene ends were 6 bases for V and 9 bases for J; bases not matched to a gene: 7. The CDR3 covers 14 residues. The DNA for the CDR3 is TGTGCCAGCAGGCCGACTAGCGGGGGGGCCAGGCAGTACTTC. It encodes CASRPTSGGARQYF.

This clone was seen a handful of times. The chain is built from TRBV7-3 and TRBJ1-5; D remains ambiguous. Germline-derived CDR1 and CDR2 are SGHTA and FQGTGA. CDR3 length: 17 residues. V lost 5 bases and J 3 bases, leaving 20 bases between the germline ends. The CDR3 here is CASSPLWTVSLNQPQHF. CDR3 coding DNA: TGTGCCAGCAGCCCCCTTTGGACTGTTTCACTCAATCAGCCCCAGCATTTT. Full variable domain (rest looked up from reference TRBV7-3 and TRBJ1-5): GAGVSQTPSNKVTEKGKYVELRCDPISGHTALYWYRQSLGQGPEFLIYFQGTGAADDSGLPNDRFFAVRPEGSVSTLKIQRTERGDSAVYLCASSPLWTVSLNQPQHFGDGTRLSIL.

The V call is TRBV28, the J call TRBJ1-5; tentatively, D is TRBD1 (6 bases). The germline V and J ends were trimmed by 10 bases and 2 bases, with 15 bases remaining between them. CDR1 and CDR2 (germline): MDHEN, SYDVKM. The CDR3 runs to 14 residues. CDR3 DNA: TGTGCCATCGGCCCGCCAGGGGGCAATCAGCCCCAGCATTTT. Translating gives CAIGPPGGNQPQHF.

The J gene is TRBJ2-7, the V gene TRBV18; D ambiguous. The CDR3 is 13 residues long. V lost 3 bases and J 8 bases, leaving 14 bases between the germline ends. Germline V gene lookup returns CDR1 KGHSH and CDR2 LQKENI. For the CDR3, the DNA is TGTGCCAGCTCACCGGTTACAGAATCTCAGCAGTACTTC. Translation gives CASSPVTESQQYF.

The genes are TRBV28 and TRBJ1-2; 8 nucleotides line up with TRBD1. Germline V gene sequence: CDR1 MDHEN, CDR2 SYDVKM. With V trimmed by 6 bases and J by 7 bases, 4 bases remained unmatched. This CDR3 region has 12 residues. CDR3 coding DNA: TGTGCCAGCAGGACAGGGGAGGGTGGCTACACCTTC. This sequence encodes CASRTGEGGYTF.

The rearrangement joins TRBV2 to TRBJ2-3, with D perhaps given as TRBD1 or TRBD2 (5 bases each). This CDR3 contains 14 residues. V dropped 7 bases and J dropped 1 base, with 12 bases sitting between them. CDR1 SNHLY and CDR2 FYNNEI come from the germline V gene. In DNA form, the CDR3 reads TGTGCCAGCAAAGTGGTGGGGGGCACAGATACGCAGTATTTT. This encodes CASKVVGGTDTQYF.

The V gene is TRBV7-8, the J gene TRBJ2-7; D may be TRBD2 (6 bases). Germline V gene sequence: CDR1 SGHVS, CDR2 FQNEAQ. V shed 4 bases and J shed 3 bases, with 10 bases lying between them. The CDR3 spans 13 residues. Here the CDR3 DNA reads TGTGCCAGCAGCTCCAGGACTAACTACGAGCAGTACTTC. Amino acids: CASSSRTNYEQYF.

V and J are TRBV9 and TRBJ2-7, with 8 bases identical to TRBD1. Germline CDR1 reads SGDLS; CDR2 reads YYNGEE. The CDR3 sequence is 16 residues long. V lost 4 bases and J lost 6; bases outside the gene matches: 15. The CDR3 region has the DNA TGTGCCAGCAGCACGGAGCTCGGACAGGGCGGGATCGAGCAGTACTTC. Translation: CASSTELGQGGIEQYF.

This clone has just one count. The V gene is TRBV12-5, the J gene TRBJ1-6, with unresolved D. Trimming took off 5 bases at V and 4 bases at J, with 6 bases between the two ends. Germline V gene data show CDR1 as LGHNT and CDR2 as FRNRAP. The CDR3 length is 13 residues. The CDR3 loop is CASGLEYNSPLHF. The CDR3 bases are TGTGCTAGTGGTCTGGAGTATAATTCACCCCTCCACTTT.

A word on this clone: One junction end does not reproduce the germline sequence, and a read error may be involved. The genes are TRBV10-1 and TRBJ2-3; 10 bases align to TRBD2. The CDR3 extends over 17 amino acids. CDR1 is WNHNN, CDR2 SYGVQD, per germline (reference sequence). DNA for the CDR3: TGCGCCAGCAGTGAGTCGAAAGCGGGGGGGGGCACAGATACGCGGTATTTT. As protein: CASSESKAGGGTDTRYF.

The chain joins TRBV10-1 to TRBJ2-2; 9 bases are a match to TRBD1. The CDR3 covers 16 residues. V gave up 3 bases and J gave up 5 bases; unmatched junction bases: 7. CDR1 and CDR2 (germline): WNHNN, SYGVQD (reference sequence). The CDR3 coding sequence is TGCGCCAGCAGTGACGGGACAGGGATAGTTACCGGGGAGCTGTTTTTT. It encodes CASSDGTGIVTGELFF.

This chain joins TRBV18 and TRBJ2-5; D might be TRBD1 or TRBD2, each matching 6 bases. Germline values: CDR1 KGHSH, CDR2 LQKENI. V was trimmed by 2 bases and J by 1 base, leaving 8 bases between them. The CDR3 is 14 residues long. The CDR3 region is CASSPRGAQETQYF. For the CDR3, the DNA is TGTGCCAGCTCACCAAGGGGGGCCCAAGAGACCCAGTACTTC.